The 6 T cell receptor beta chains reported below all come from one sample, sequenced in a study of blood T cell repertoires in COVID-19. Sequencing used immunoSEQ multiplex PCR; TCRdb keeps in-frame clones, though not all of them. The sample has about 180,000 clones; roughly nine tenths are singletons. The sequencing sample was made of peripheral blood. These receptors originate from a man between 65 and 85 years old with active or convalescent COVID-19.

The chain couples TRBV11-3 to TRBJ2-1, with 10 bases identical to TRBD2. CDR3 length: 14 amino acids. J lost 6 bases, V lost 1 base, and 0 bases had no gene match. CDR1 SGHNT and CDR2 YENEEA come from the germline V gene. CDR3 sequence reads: CASSLGTSGNEQFF. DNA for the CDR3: TGTGCCAGCAGCTTAGGGACTAGCGGCAATGAGCAGTTCTTC.

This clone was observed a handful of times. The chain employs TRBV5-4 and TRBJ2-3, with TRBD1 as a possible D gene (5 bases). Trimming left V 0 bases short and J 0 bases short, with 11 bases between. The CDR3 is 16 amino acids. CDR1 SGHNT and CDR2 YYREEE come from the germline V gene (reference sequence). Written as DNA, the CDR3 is TGTGCCAGCAGCTTGGAGGGGCCTTCTAGCACAGATACGCAGTATTTT. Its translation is CASSLEGPSSTDTQYF. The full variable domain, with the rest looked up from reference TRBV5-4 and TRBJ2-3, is ETGVTQSPTHLIKTRGQQVTLRCSSQSGHNTVSWYQQALGQGPQFIFQYYREEENGRGNFPPRFSGLQFPNYSSELNVNALELDDSALYLCASSLEGPSSTDTQYFGPGTRLTVL.

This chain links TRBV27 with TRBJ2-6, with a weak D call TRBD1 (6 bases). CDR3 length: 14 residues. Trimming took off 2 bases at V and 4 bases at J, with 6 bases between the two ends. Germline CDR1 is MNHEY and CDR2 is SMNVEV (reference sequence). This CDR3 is CASSLGTGANVLTF. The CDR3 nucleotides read TGTGCCAGCAGTTTAGGGACAGGGGCCAACGTCCTGACTTTC.

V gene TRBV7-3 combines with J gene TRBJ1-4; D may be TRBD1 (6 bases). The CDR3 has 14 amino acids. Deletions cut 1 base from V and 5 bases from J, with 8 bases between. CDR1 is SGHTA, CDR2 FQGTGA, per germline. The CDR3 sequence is CASSLNRANEKLFF. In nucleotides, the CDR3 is TGTGCCAGCAGCTTAAACAGGGCCAATGAAAAACTGTTTTTT.

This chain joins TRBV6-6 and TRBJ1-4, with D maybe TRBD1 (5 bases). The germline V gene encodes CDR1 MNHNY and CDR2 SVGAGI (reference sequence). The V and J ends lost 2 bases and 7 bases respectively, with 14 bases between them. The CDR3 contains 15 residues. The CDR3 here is CASSYIGAVGEKLFF. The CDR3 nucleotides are TGTGCCAGCAGTTACATAGGGGCAGTTGGTGAAAAACTGTTTTTT.

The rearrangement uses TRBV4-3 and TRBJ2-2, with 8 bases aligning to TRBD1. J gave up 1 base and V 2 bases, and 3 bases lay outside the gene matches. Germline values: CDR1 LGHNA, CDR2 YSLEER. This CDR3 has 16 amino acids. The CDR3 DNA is TGCGCCAGCAGCCAAACTGGGACAGGGAACACCGGGGAGCTGTTTTTT. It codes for CASSQTGTGNTGELFF.